This is a list of T cell receptor beta chains from one sample in a study of control samples from healthy donors and cancer patients. Only in-frame clones appear in the TCRdb table, and some are missing; sequencing was by immunoSEQ multiplex PCR. The profile shows approximately 150,000 clones, 70% to 90% of them singletons. Sequencing was done on a sample of blood. All receptors come from a man between 18 and 29 years old in good health. The CDR3 runs from the conserved cysteine through the conserved F or W. Fields, in order: D gene, V gene, clone size, J gene, CDR3 DNA, CDR3 protein. D genes are given only for firm matches. Expanded clones are given a class, and other clones once, few, many or no size at all.

>NA|TRBV5-8|NA|TRBJ2-7
TGTGCCAGCAGCTTGAGCAGGAGCTCCTACGAGCAGTACTTC
CASSLSRSSYEQYF
>TRBD2|TRBV5-4|NA|TRBJ2-3
TGTGCCAGCAGCACCCAGCGGGGCGGCACAGATACGCAGTATTTT
CASSTQRGGTDTQYF
>TRBD1|TRBV5-4|NA|TRBJ1-6
TGTGCCAGCAGCTCGGTCACAGGGGGTCAGGGGAGGTCACCCCTCCACTTT
CASSSVTGGQGRSPLHF
>TRBD1|TRBV6-1|NA|TRBJ1-6
TGTGCCAGCAGTGAACGGACAGGTTGGTGGACACCCCTCCACTTT
CASSERTGWWTPLHF
>NA|TRBV6-1|NA|TRBJ1-2
TGTGCCAGCAGTGACGGCCACAACTATGGCTACACCTTC
CASSDGHNYGYTF
>NA|TRBV7-2|NA|TRBJ2-7
TGTGCCAGCAGCAGGGGGGTCGAGCAGTACTTC
CASSRGVEQYF
>NA|TRBV5-4|NA|TRBJ2-1
TGTGCCAGCAGCTTATATGGGGTCGCGGGTGAGCAGTTCTTC
CASSLYGVAGEQFF
>TRBD2|TRBV4-2|NA|TRBJ2-1
TGTGCCAGCAGCCAAGACCGGGCGGGGGGGCCGAATGAGCAGTTCTTC
CASSQDRAGGPNEQFF
>NA|TRBV4-2|NA|TRBJ2-7
TGTGCCAGCAGCCCGGGGACGGATTACGAGCAGTACTTC
CASSPGTDYEQYF
>NA|TRBV18|once|TRBJ2-1
TGTGCCAGCTCACCTAATATAGCGTTTGGGGTGAAGTTCTTC
CASSPNIAFGVKFF
>NA|TRBV4-1|NA|TRBJ2-2
TGCGCCAGCAGCCAGGACGGCCAATCCGGGGAGCTGTTTTTT
CASSQDGQSGELFF
>NA|TRBV28|NA|TRBJ2-7
TGTGCCAGCAGTCACTCCTACGAGCAGTACTTC
CASSHSYEQYF
>TRBD1|TRBV5-1|NA|TRBJ2-3
TGCGCCAGCAGCCCAGGACAGGAGGCAGATACGCAGTATTTT
CASSPGQEADTQYF
>NA|TRBV2|NA|TRBJ2-2
TGTGCCAGCAGCGCAAGAGGGACCTCGGGCACCGGGGAGCTGTTTTTT
CASSARGTSGTGELFF
>NA|TRBV12-3/TRBV12-4|NA|TRBJ2-7
TGTGCCAGCAGTTTTCCAGTGGGCGAGCAGTACTTC
CASSFPVGEQYF
>TRBD1|TRBV7-2|NA|TRBJ1-2
TGTGCCAGCAGCTTAGAGGGACAGGGTGAATATGGCTACACCTTC
CASSLEGQGEYGYTF
>NA|TRBV7-3|NA|TRBJ2-5
TGTGCCAGCAGCTTCCCCGCGGTGGCATCGAGTGTCGTGACCCAGTACTTC
CASSFPAVASSVVTQYF
>NA|TRBV4-1|NA|TRBJ2-3
TGCGCCAGCAGCCAACTAGACAACACAGATACGCAGTATTTT
CASSQLDNTDTQYF
>TRBD2|TRBV19|NA|TRBJ2-1
TGTGCCAGTAGTACGGGAGGGGGTACCTACAATGAGCAGTTCTTC
CASSTGGGTYNEQFF
>TRBD1|TRBV4-3|NA|TRBJ2-3
TGCGCCAGCAGCCAAGAGGGACCGGGACAGGGATTGCCAGATACGCAGTATTTT
CASSQEGPGQGLPDTQYF
>NA|TRBV7-8|NA|TRBJ2-7
TGTGCCAGCAGCTACGAGCGCGCAAGCTCCTACGAGCAGTACTTC
CASSYERASSYEQYF
>NA|TRBV7-2|NA|TRBJ2-7
TGTGCCAGCAGCTTAGGCCCCAGGGCCTACGAGCAGTACTTC
CASSLGPRAYEQYF
>NA|TRBV4-2|once|TRBJ2-7
TGTGCCAGCAAACCTACAGGGGAGGGCCCCTACGAGCAGTACTTC
CASKPTGEGPYEQYF
>TRBD1|TRBV19|NA|TRBJ1-5
TGTGCCAGTAGTGTCCCCGACAGGGGAATCAATCAGCCCCAGCATTTT
CASSVPDRGINQPQHF
>NA|TRBV19|NA|TRBJ1-1
TGTGCCAGTAGTATTGGAACAGGGACTGAAGCTTTCTTT
CASSIGTGTEAFF
>NA|TRBV4-3|NA|TRBJ1-1
TGCGCCAGCAGCCAAGATGGGGGCTTATTTGGTCACTCCTTATTT
CASSQDGGLFGHSLF
>NA|TRBV4-3|NA|TRBJ2-7
TGCGCCAGCAGCCAAGATAAACTGGGGACTTCCTACGAGCAGTACTTC
CASSQDKLGTSYEQYF
>TRBD1|TRBV7-9|NA|TRBJ2-1
TGTGCCAGCAGCTCCGGGGGACAGGGTCAGAGGAATGAGCAGTTCTTC
CASSSGGQGQRNEQFF
>NA|TRBV6-6|NA|TRBJ2-1
TGTGCCAGCAGTCCCCTAAGAGGGGCAGACTTTATAACCTACAATGAGCAGTTCTTC
CASSPLRGADFITYNEQFF
>TRBD1|TRBV4-2|once|TRBJ1-4
TGTGCCAGCAGCCAGGGACCGGGACAGGATAATGAAAAACTGTTTTTT
CASSQGPGQDNEKLFF
>TRBD2|TRBV5-1|NA|TRBJ2-7
TGCGCCAGTAATTTTCTAGCGGGGGGTTCCTACGAGCAGTACTTC
CASNFLAGGSYEQYF
>NA|TRBV9|NA|TRBJ2-1
TGTGCCAGCAGCGACGACCCGAACAATGAGCAGTTCTTC
CASSDDPNNEQFF
>NA|TRBV12-3/TRBV12-4|NA|TRBJ2-5
TGTGCCAGCAGTTTAACGGAGACCCAGTACTTC
CASSLTETQYF
>NA|TRBV6-5|NA|TRBJ2-2
TGTGCCAGCAGGGCCCTACCCGGCACCGGGGAGCTGTTTTTT
CASRALPGTGELFF
>NA|TRBV4-1|NA|TRBJ1-4
TGCGCCAGCAGCCAAGACGGTGCCGGTAATGAAAAACTGTTTTTT
CASSQDGAGNEKLFF
>NA|TRBV29-1|NA|TRBJ2-7
TGCAGCGTTGCGTTAGGGGTAACCTACGAGCAGTACTTC
CSVALGVTYEQYF
>NA|TRBV7-3|NA|TRBJ2-2
TGTGCCAGCAGCTTATTGGGTAACACCGGGGAGCTGTTTTTT
CASSLLGNTGELFF
>NA|TRBV6-5|NA|TRBJ1-5
TGTGCCAGCAGTGACTCCGGGACCCTCAATCAGCCCCAGCATTTT
CASSDSGTLNQPQHF
>NA|TRBV19|NA|TRBJ1-1
TGTGCCAGTAGTAAGGGGGGGTACCCTGAAGCTTTCTTT
CASSKGGYPEAFF
>NA|TRBV6-1|NA|TRBJ2-5
TGTGCCAGCAGTGAAGGTGTGGGGCGGGCCCAAGAGACCCAGTACTTC
CASSEGVGRAQETQYF
>NA|TRBV6-2/TRBV6-3|NA|TRBJ1-5
TGTGCCAGCAGTTACTCGACAGCTGGACAGCCCCAGCATTTT
CASSYSTAGQPQHF
>NA|TRBV5-5|NA|TRBJ2-5
TGTGCCAGCAGCACGCATGGCAATATGGAGGAGACCCAGTACTTC
CASSTHGNMEETQYF
>TRBD1|TRBV6-5|NA|TRBJ2-3
TGTGCCAGCCGCAAAACAGGGGGCAATGGAGATACGCAGTATTTT
CASRKTGGNGDTQYF
>TRBD1|TRBV7-3|NA|TRBJ1-2
TGTGCCAGCAGCTTCTATGACAGGGAAAAGAACTATGGCTACACCTTC
CASSFYDREKNYGYTF